These T cell receptor beta chains were read from a single sample in a study of shared clonotypes between healthy human individuals. Sequencing was performed with immunoSEQ multiplex PCR; in TCRdb, only in-frame clones are kept and a portion is missing. The sample has 2,500,000 or so clones, around 90% seen once; the top ten hold around 0.4%. The material sequenced was naive CD4+ T cells from PBMCs. The receptors were gathered from a man between 18 and 29 years old in good health. Some clones in this sample may be carry-over from other donors' samples. The CDR3 runs from the conserved cysteine through the conserved F or W. The D gene is left open where the match is weak. The size of a clone is reported for some rows only, either as once, few or many, or as a class for expanded clones.

cdr3_length: 16; clone_size: -; j_call: TRBJ2-2; d_call: TRBD2; v_call: TRBV6-1; cdr3_aa: CASSVLGGAISGELFF; cdr3_nt: TGTGCCAGCAGTGTTCTCGGGGGGGCGATTTCAGGGGAGCTGTTTTTT
cdr3_length: 12; clone_size: -; j_call: TRBJ1-1; d_call: -; v_call: TRBV18; cdr3_aa: CASSPSGDEAFF; cdr3_nt: TGTGCCAGCTCACCCTCCGGGGATGAAGCTTTCTTT
cdr3_length: 13; clone_size: -; j_call: TRBJ1-2; d_call: -; v_call: TRBV6-5; cdr3_aa: CASRIDGMAGYTF; cdr3_nt: TGTGCCAGCAGGATCGATGGGATGGCTGGCTACACCTTC
cdr3_length: 12; clone_size: -; j_call: TRBJ1-6; d_call: -; v_call: TRBV30; cdr3_aa: CAWTPSGPPLHF; cdr3_nt: TGTGCCTGGACCCCCAGCGGCCCACCCCTCCACTTT
cdr3_length: 17; clone_size: -; j_call: TRBJ2-2; d_call: -; v_call: TRBV4-3; cdr3_aa: CASSGGSGGANTGELFF; cdr3_nt: TGCGCCAGCAGCGGAGGGTCGGGCGGGGCGAACACCGGGGAGCTGTTTTTT
cdr3_length: 16; clone_size: -; j_call: TRBJ2-4; d_call: -; v_call: TRBV4-1; cdr3_aa: CASSQPTTGGKNIQYF; cdr3_nt: TGCGCCAGCAGCCAACCTACCACAGGAGGTAAAAACATTCAGTACTTC
cdr3_length: 14; clone_size: -; j_call: TRBJ1-2; d_call: -; v_call: TRBV6-5; cdr3_aa: CASSQDGLVHGYTF; cdr3_nt: TGTGCCAGCAGCCAGGACGGGCTCGTCCATGGCTACACCTTC
cdr3_length: 15; clone_size: -; j_call: TRBJ2-3; d_call: -; v_call: TRBV7-9; cdr3_aa: CASRERAGTTDTQYF; cdr3_nt: TGTGCCAGCAGGGAGAGGGCAGGCACCACAGATACGCAGTATTTT
cdr3_length: 16; clone_size: -; j_call: TRBJ2-1; d_call: -; v_call: TRBV5-4; cdr3_aa: CASSTRPRSSYNEQFF; cdr3_nt: TGTGCCAGCAGCACACGACCGAGGAGCTCCTACAATGAGCAGTTCTTC
cdr3_length: 14; clone_size: -; j_call: TRBJ2-2; d_call: -; v_call: TRBV19; cdr3_aa: CASSIGPNTGELFF; cdr3_nt: TGTGCCAGTAGTATCGGTCCGAACACCGGGGAGCTGTTTTTT
cdr3_length: 14; clone_size: -; j_call: TRBJ2-5; d_call: TRBD1; v_call: TRBV18; cdr3_aa: CASSPTGGRETQYF; cdr3_nt: TGTGCCAGCTCGCCTACAGGGGGCAGAGAGACCCAGTACTTC
cdr3_length: 15; clone_size: -; j_call: TRBJ2-7; d_call: TRBD2; v_call: TRBV11-2; cdr3_aa: CASSTLAGGPYEQYF; cdr3_nt: TGTGCCAGCAGCACTCTAGCGGGAGGTCCCTACGAGCAGTACTTC
cdr3_length: 16; clone_size: -; j_call: TRBJ2-2; d_call: -; v_call: TRBV19; cdr3_aa: CASSTVGLPNAGELFF; cdr3_nt: TGTGCCAGTAGTACGGTGGGACTCCCTAACGCCGGGGAGCTGTTTTTT
cdr3_length: 18; clone_size: -; j_call: TRBJ2-6; d_call: TRBD1; v_call: TRBV4-1; cdr3_aa: CASSPRTGRNSGANVLTF; cdr3_nt: TGCGCCAGCAGCCCAAGGACAGGGAGGAATTCTGGGGCCAACGTCCTGACTTTC
cdr3_length: 14; clone_size: -; j_call: TRBJ1-5; d_call: -; v_call: TRBV6-1; cdr3_aa: CASSAFRDNQPQHF; cdr3_nt: TGTGCCAGCAGCGCGTTCCGGGACAATCAGCCCCAGCATTTT
cdr3_length: 14; clone_size: -; j_call: TRBJ2-2; d_call: -; v_call: TRBV19; cdr3_aa: CASSMYVETGELFF; cdr3_nt: TGTGCCAGTAGTATGTATGTGGAAACCGGGGAGCTGTTTTTT
cdr3_length: 16; clone_size: -; j_call: TRBJ2-7; d_call: TRBD2; v_call: TRBV18; cdr3_aa: CASSPRAASGTGEQYF; cdr3_nt: TGTGCCAGCTCACCACGCGCGGCTAGCGGGACCGGCGAGCAGTACTTC
cdr3_length: 12; clone_size: -; j_call: TRBJ1-2; d_call: -; v_call: TRBV6-6; cdr3_aa: CASSYRVYGYTF; cdr3_nt: TGTGCCAGCAGTTATCGGGTGTATGGCTACACCTTC
cdr3_length: 13; clone_size: few; j_call: TRBJ1-2; d_call: -; v_call: TRBV6-6; cdr3_aa: CASSYSGVDGYTF; cdr3_nt: TGTGCCAGCAGTTACTCAGGAGTAGATGGCTACACCTTC
cdr3_length: 16; clone_size: -; j_call: TRBJ1-4; d_call: TRBD1; v_call: TRBV4-1; cdr3_aa: CASSGRDRTTNEKLFF; cdr3_nt: TGCGCCAGCAGCGGCCGGGACAGAACAACTAATGAAAAACTGTTTTTT
cdr3_length: 12; clone_size: -; j_call: TRBJ1-1; d_call: -; v_call: TRBV28; cdr3_aa: CASTPRRSEAFF; cdr3_nt: TGTGCCAGCACCCCGAGGAGGTCTGAAGCTTTCTTT
cdr3_length: 15; clone_size: -; j_call: TRBJ1-4; d_call: TRBD1; v_call: TRBV7-2; cdr3_aa: CASSLARDRAKKLFF; cdr3_nt: TGTGCCAGCAGCTTAGCGAGGGACAGGGCTAAAAAACTGTTTTTT
cdr3_length: 15; clone_size: -; j_call: TRBJ1-1; d_call: -; v_call: TRBV5-6; cdr3_aa: CASIQRDVMNTEAFF; cdr3_nt: TGTGCCAGCATCCAAAGGGACGTGATGAACACTGAAGCTTTCTTT
cdr3_length: 15; clone_size: -; j_call: TRBJ2-7; d_call: TRBD1; v_call: TRBV5-1; cdr3_aa: CASSYRSDRGDEQYF; cdr3_nt: TGCGCCAGCAGCTACCGGTCAGACAGGGGCGACGAGCAGTACTTC
cdr3_length: 17; clone_size: -; j_call: TRBJ2-7; d_call: TRBD1; v_call: TRBV28; cdr3_aa: CASSLTPQGMFSYEQYF; cdr3_nt: TGTGCCAGCAGCCTCACCCCACAGGGGATGTTCTCCTACGAGCAGTACTTC
cdr3_length: 14; clone_size: -; j_call: TRBJ1-2; d_call: TRBD1; v_call: TRBV5-6; cdr3_aa: CASRGQGAGYGYTF; cdr3_nt: TGTGCCAGCAGAGGACAGGGGGCTGGCTATGGCTACACCTTC
cdr3_length: 16; clone_size: -; j_call: TRBJ2-7; d_call: TRBD2; v_call: TRBV5-4; cdr3_aa: CASSQSLAGGLYEQYF; cdr3_nt: TGTGCCAGCAGCCAATCGCTGGCGGGAGGGCTTTACGAGCAGTACTTC
cdr3_length: 18; clone_size: -; j_call: TRBJ2-7; d_call: TRBD2; v_call: TRBV11-2; cdr3_aa: CASSLRQAVLAVHYEQYF; cdr3_nt: TGTGCCAGCAGCTTAAGACAGGCGGTACTAGCGGTTCACTACGAGCAGTACTTC
cdr3_length: 16; clone_size: -; j_call: TRBJ2-1; d_call: TRBD2; v_call: TRBV28; cdr3_aa: CASRPPGGYSYNEQFF; cdr3_nt: TGTGCCAGCAGACCCCCCGGGGGGTACTCCTACAATGAGCAGTTCTTC
cdr3_length: 14; clone_size: -; j_call: TRBJ1-1; d_call: -; v_call: TRBV7-8; cdr3_aa: CASSLRLGARRAFF; cdr3_nt: TGTGCCAGCAGCTTGAGGTTGGGGGCGCGAAGAGCTTTCTTT
cdr3_length: 15; clone_size: -; j_call: TRBJ2-3; d_call: -; v_call: TRBV10-3; cdr3_aa: CAISRQGSGGDTQYF; cdr3_nt: TGTGCCATCAGCCGACAGGGGTCCGGGGGGGATACGCAGTATTTT
cdr3_length: 14; clone_size: -; j_call: TRBJ2-7; d_call: TRBD2; v_call: TRBV28; cdr3_aa: CASWGGRLRHEQYF; cdr3_nt: TGTGCCAGCTGGGGCGGGAGGTTACGCCACGAGCAGTACTTC
cdr3_length: 11; clone_size: -; j_call: TRBJ1-2; d_call: TRBD1; v_call: TRBV20-1; cdr3_aa: CSSSGGGGYTF; cdr3_nt: TGCAGTTCTTCAGGGGGTGGCGGCTACACCTTC
cdr3_length: 13; clone_size: -; j_call: TRBJ1-3; d_call: -; v_call: TRBV19; cdr3_aa: CASKKRDGNTIYF; cdr3_nt: TGTGCCAGTAAAAAGAGGGATGGAAACACCATATATTTT
cdr3_length: 13; clone_size: -; j_call: TRBJ1-2; d_call: -; v_call: TRBV27; cdr3_aa: CASSLKPGVSYTF; cdr3_nt: TGTGCCAGCAGTTTAAAGCCGGGTGTCAGCTACACCTTC